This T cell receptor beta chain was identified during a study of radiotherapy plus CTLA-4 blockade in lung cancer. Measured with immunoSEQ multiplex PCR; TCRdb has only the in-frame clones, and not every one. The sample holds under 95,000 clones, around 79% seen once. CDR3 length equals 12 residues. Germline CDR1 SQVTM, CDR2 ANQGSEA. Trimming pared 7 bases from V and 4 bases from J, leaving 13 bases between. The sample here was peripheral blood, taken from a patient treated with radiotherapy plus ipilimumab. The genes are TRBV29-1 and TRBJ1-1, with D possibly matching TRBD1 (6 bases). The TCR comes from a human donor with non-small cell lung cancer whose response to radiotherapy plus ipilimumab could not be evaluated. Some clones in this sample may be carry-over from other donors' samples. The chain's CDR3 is CSGGGGGTEAFF. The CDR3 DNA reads TGCAGCGGGGGAGGGGGGGGCACTGAAGCTTTCTTT.